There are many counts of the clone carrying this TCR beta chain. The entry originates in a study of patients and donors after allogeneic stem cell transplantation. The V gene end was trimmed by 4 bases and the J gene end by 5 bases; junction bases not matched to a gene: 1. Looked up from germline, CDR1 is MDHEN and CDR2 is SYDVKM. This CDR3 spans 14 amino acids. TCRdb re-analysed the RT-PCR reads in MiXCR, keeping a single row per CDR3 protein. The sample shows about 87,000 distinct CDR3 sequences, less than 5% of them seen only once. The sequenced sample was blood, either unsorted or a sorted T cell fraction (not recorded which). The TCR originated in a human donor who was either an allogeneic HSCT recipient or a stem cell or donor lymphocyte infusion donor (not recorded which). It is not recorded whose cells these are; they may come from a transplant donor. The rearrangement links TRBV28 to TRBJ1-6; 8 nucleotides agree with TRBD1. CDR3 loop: CASSSTGDNSPLHF. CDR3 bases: TGTGCCAGCAGTTCGACAGGGGATAATTCACCCCTCCACTTT.